This TCR beta chain was documented in a study of blood T cell repertoires in COVID-19 (dated by TCRdb to the early 2020s). For the wider study: Collaborator samples came from the United States, Italy and Spain and covered acute and convalescent phases of COVID-19. Deeply sampled blood TCRbeta repertoires from subjects exposed to, actively infected with, or recovered from COVID-19 were included in the dataset. Samples were obtained from the ongoing ImmuneRACE study (first 160 participants) and from some 1,200 subjects provided by 6 global collaborators. A de-identified subject ID, COVID-19 status, age in years and sex were almost always included in the sample metadata. The repertoires were released in a freely available public database meant as a resource for research on the immune response to SARS-CoV-2. Where HLA class I and class II types were available, the types were taken from metadata supplied by the sample provider, not from assay-based typing. The material from the prospective study consisted of cDNA or gDNA derived from T cells, B-cell-depleted T cells, or PBMCs. Overall results and qualifications from the work: The amount of clinical and demographic metadata varied by source and participant and was provided uncurated.

TCRbeta CDR3 regions were amplified from genomic DNA using the immunoSEQ Assay, a bias-controlled multiplex PCR. Concerning the study's data processing: Within the assay, amplification of reference gene primers was used to estimate how many nucleated cells each sample contained. To quantify the absolute abundance of each unique TCRbeta CDR3 rearrangement, sequence reads were collapsed and filtered. For each sample, productive Simpson clonality was calculated by taking the square root of Simpson's diversity index across productive rearrangements. Drawn from immuneACCESS, this table holds only the in-frame rearrangements with V and J called that TCRdb kept. Clones are partly lost; checked studies trace under half to an unresolved V gene and leave the rest unexplained. The V and J calls and clone size come from that table; D and trimming were worked out from the DNA. For this sample the table gives 65,000 to 95,000 clones, of which about 87% were detected only once. The ten most abundant clones make up 4.6% of the sample.

Only one count was recorded for this clone. There is no known antigen for this receptor. No base quality values were provided; no much bigger clone lies one nucleotide off. Each collaborating institution followed its own protocols to collect whole blood in K2EDTA tubes. For TCRbeta analysis, collaborator samples were shipped as frozen whole blood, as isolated PBMCs, or as DNA extracted from either sample type. This clonotype originated in a man aged 50-59 years with active COVID-19. What was sequenced was peripheral blood.

The DNA reads as follows: TGTGCCAGCAGTCGCTCCCTGGGACAAATGAACACTGAAGCTTTCTTT. Its protein is CASSRSLGQMNTEAFF. The sequence joins TRBV6-6 to TRBJ1-1; TRBD1 could be the D gene, as 6 bases match. As encoded in the germline V gene (reference sequence), CDR1 is MNHNY while CDR2 is SVGAGI. The CDR3 numbers 16 residues from cysteine through phenylalanine. Only the CDR3 DNA stays, 48 bases, in frame from base 1. The V and J ends are trimmed by 5 bases and 0 bases, leaving 16 bases between them.